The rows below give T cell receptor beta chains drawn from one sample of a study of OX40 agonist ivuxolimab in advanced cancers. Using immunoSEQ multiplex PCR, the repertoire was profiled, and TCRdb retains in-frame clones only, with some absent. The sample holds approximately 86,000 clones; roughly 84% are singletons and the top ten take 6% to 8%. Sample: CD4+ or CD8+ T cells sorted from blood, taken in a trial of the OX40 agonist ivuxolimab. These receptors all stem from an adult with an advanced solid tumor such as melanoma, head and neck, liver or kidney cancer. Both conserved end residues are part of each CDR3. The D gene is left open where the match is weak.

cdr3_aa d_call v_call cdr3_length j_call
CASSLVGLGLKYF . TRBV11-3 13 TRBJ2-7
CASSLNDNTEAFF . TRBV11-2 13 TRBJ1-1
CASRVGTSTDTQYF . TRBV19 14 TRBJ2-3
CASTEDRGETQYF . TRBV5-1 13 TRBJ2-5
CASSPSSGSFYEQFF TRBD2 TRBV7-3 15 TRBJ2-1
CASSRDSSSYNEQFF . TRBV5-4 15 TRBJ2-1
CASSTDRGRASSGNTIYF TRBD1 TRBV2 18 TRBJ1-3
CASSETRGGLLYNEQFF TRBD2 TRBV6-1 17 TRBJ2-1
CASSYASLHYEQYF . TRBV6-6 14 TRBJ2-7
CASSLGLANADTQYF . TRBV5-1 15 TRBJ2-3
CSALATDEQYF . TRBV20-1 11 TRBJ2-7
CASSRGSQAGVSTDTQYF TRBD2 TRBV14 18 TRBJ2-3
CAWSARNSNQPQHF . TRBV30 14 TRBJ1-5
CAWSVQEALGQYF . TRBV30 13 TRBJ2-3
CASSGRDDSYNSPLHF . TRBV6-1 16 TRBJ1-6
CASSLGTASTDTQYF TRBD1 TRBV19 15 TRBJ2-3
CASARDHQETQYF . TRBV6-4 13 TRBJ2-5
CASSVQGRALETQYF . TRBV9 15 TRBJ2-5
CASSDTGGRYEQYF TRBD1 TRBV19 14 TRBJ2-7
CASSEEVFGGYTF . TRBV10-1 13 TRBJ1-2
CSVRGLAGVTDTQYF TRBD2 TRBV29-1 15 TRBJ2-3
CASSYGQPQHF . TRBV19 11 TRBJ1-5
CASSDSGLYGYTF . TRBV6-1 13 TRBJ1-2
CAWSPARTSGGVSKQYF TRBD2 TRBV30 17 TRBJ2-7
CASSQTGSSYEQYF TRBD1 TRBV6-5 14 .
CASTTLMDSAYEQYF . TRBV7-3 15 TRBJ2-7
CSVGWARGEKLFF . TRBV29-1 13 TRBJ1-4
CASSLVLGPGQPQHF . TRBV5-5 15 TRBJ1-5
CASSIRGVSTDTQYF . TRBV19 15 TRBJ2-3
CASSFIGGETGELFF . TRBV7-2 15 TRBJ2-2
CASSLNRLAGGLSDTQYF TRBD2 TRBV18 18 TRBJ2-3
CASSSGGPYYGYTF TRBD1 TRBV7-2 14 TRBJ1-2
CASSSPRVNEQFF . TRBV5-1 13 TRBJ2-1
CASSLSGNQPQHF . TRBV5-1 13 TRBJ1-5
CSVAPGNEAFF . TRBV29-1 11 TRBJ1-1
CASSAGTGRYEAFF TRBD1 TRBV6-5 14 TRBJ1-1
CASSESRWTGATGMAKNIQYF TRBD1 TRBV2 21 TRBJ2-4
CASSQDGAGGLYEQYF TRBD2 TRBV4-2 16 TRBJ2-7
CASSLDRFNEQFF . TRBV7-2 13 TRBJ2-1
CSVDRGLAKTQYF . TRBV29-1 13 TRBJ2-5
CASSPTGSGGTGELFF TRBD2 TRBV19 16 TRBJ2-2
CASSSSIGQGTGELFF TRBD1 TRBV18 16 TRBJ2-2
CASSLGTGVGSYNEQFF TRBD1 TRBV11-3 17 TRBJ2-1
CASSFGQGDYGYTF TRBD1 TRBV7-2 14 TRBJ1-2
CSVAGLAGGLTYEQYF TRBD2 TRBV29-1 16 TRBJ2-7
CASRSLGGGTEAFF . TRBV19 14 TRBJ1-1
CASSPDREKLFF TRBD1 TRBV4-1 12 TRBJ1-4
CSVGLPMNTEAFF . TRBV29-1 13 TRBJ1-1
CASSLVPSGVGEQFF TRBD2 TRBV11-3 15 TRBJ2-1
CASSSTSGGAREQFF TRBD2 TRBV7-3 15 TRBJ2-1
CASSFSGSPQETQYF TRBD2 TRBV5-5 15 TRBJ2-5
CASSVDSIQETQYF . TRBV9 14 TRBJ2-5
CASSFRATGNTIYF . TRBV7-8 14 TRBJ1-3